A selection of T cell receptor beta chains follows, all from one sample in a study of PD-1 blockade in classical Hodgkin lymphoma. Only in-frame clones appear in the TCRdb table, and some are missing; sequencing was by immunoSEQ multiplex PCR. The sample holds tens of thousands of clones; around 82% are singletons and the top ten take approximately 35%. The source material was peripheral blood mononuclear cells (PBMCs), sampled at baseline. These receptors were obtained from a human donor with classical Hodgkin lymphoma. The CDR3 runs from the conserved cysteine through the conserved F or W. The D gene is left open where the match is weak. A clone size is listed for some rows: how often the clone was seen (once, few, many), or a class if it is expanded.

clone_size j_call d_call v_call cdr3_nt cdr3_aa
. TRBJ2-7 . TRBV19 TGTGCCAGTAGGAAGACCGCCGGGACGGATAACTACGAGCAGTACTTC CASRKTAGTDNYEQYF
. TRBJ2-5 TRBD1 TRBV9 TGTGCCAGCAGCGTATCTTTCAGGGGGCCGGAAGAGACCCAGTACTTC CASSVSFRGPEETQYF
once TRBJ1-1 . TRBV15 TGTGCCACCAGGGGGGTAGGCAGGGTAGGCACTGAAGCTTTCTTT CATRGVGRVGTEAFF
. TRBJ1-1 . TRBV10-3 TGTGCCATCAGTGATTGGGGGGGACGTCGGATGAACACTGAAGCTTTCTTT CAISDWGGRRMNTEAFF
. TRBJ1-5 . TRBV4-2 TGTGCCAGCAGCCAAGATAGGGGATATCAGCCCCAGCATTTT CASSQDRGYQPQHF
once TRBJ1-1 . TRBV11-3 TGTGCCAGCAGCTTCCTCGGGATGAACACTGAAGCTTTCTTT CASSFLGMNTEAFF
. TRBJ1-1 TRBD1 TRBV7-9 TGTGCCAGTGGGACAGGGAACACTGAAGCTTTCTTT CASGTGNTEAFF
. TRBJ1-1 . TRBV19 TGTGCCAGTACCATCTCAGGATCGAACACTGAAGCTTTCTTT CASTISGSNTEAFF
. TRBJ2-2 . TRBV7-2 TGTGCCAGCAGCTTATCCAGGGGAGACACCGGGGAGCTGTTTTTT CASSLSRGDTGELFF
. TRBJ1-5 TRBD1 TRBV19 TGTGCCAGTAGTCCTTCGGCGGGACAGGGAATTAGTCAGCCCCAGCATTTT CASSPSAGQGISQPQHF
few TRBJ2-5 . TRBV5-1 TGCGCCAGCAGCTTGGGACGTGGCGCCGAGACCCAGTACTTC CASSLGRGAETQYF
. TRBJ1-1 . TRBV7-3 TGTGCCAGCAGCTTAGGGGCGAACACTGAAGCTTTCTTT CASSLGANTEAFF
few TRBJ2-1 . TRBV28 TGTGCCAGCAGGTCCCCCTTCCGGAGACAGGCCCACAATGAGCAGTTCTTC CASRSPFRRQAHNEQFF
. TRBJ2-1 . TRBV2 TGTGCCAGCAGAAGACTCCGCAATGAGCAGTTCTTC CASRRLRNEQFF
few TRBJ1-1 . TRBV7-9 TGTGCCAGCAGCTTGACAGAGGACACTGAAGCTTTCTTT CASSLTEDTEAFF
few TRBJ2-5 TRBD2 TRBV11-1 TGTGCCAGCAGCCCATTCCCACTAGCGAGGGAAGAGACCCAGTACTTC CASSPFPLAREETQYF
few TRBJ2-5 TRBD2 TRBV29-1 TGCAGCGCCCATTACCTAGCGGAGCAAGAGACCCAGTACTTC CSAHYLAEQETQYF
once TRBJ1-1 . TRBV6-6 TGTGCCAGCAGCCCAGAGGGTGGCACTGAAGCTTTCTTT CASSPEGGTEAFF
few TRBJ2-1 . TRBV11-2 TGTGCCAGCAGCCAGGGGGAGCGGGGGAATGAGCAGTTCTTC CASSQGERGNEQFF
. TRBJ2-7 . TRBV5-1 TGCGCCAGCAGCTTGTTCAGCTACGAGCAGTACTTC CASSLFSYEQYF
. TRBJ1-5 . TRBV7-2 TGTGCCAGCAGCTTAGGGGACATAGCTATTCAGCCCCAGCATTTT CASSLGDIAIQPQHF